The rows below give T cell receptor beta chains drawn from one sample of a study of cytomegalovirus exposure and HLA in healthy donors. The method was immunoSEQ multiplex PCR; TCRdb's version includes in-frame clones alone and lacks a portion of them. The table shows about 120,000 clones, with about 80% occurring only once. The sample comprised PBMCs. The receptors here all came from a man aged 18 to 29 in good health and CMV-seronegative. Both conserved end residues are part of each CDR3. The order of the fields is clone size, CDR3 length, V gene, D gene, J gene, CDR3 DNA, CDR3 protein. D genes are given only for firm matches. Clone size is not always given. Where it is, it says once, few, many or a class for expanded clones.

clone_size: once; cdr3_length: 15; v_call: TRBV14; d_call: NA; j_call: TRBJ2-5; cdr3_nt: TGTGCCAGCAGCCTCGACCTGACAGGTTTAGGGGAGCAGTACTTC; cdr3_aa: CASSLDLTGLGEQYF
clone_size: NA; cdr3_length: 13; v_call: TRBV7-3; d_call: NA; j_call: TRBJ2-2; cdr3_nt: TGTGCCAGCAGCTTTGCGGCGGGCGGGGAGCTGTTTTTT; cdr3_aa: CASSFAAGGELFF
clone_size: once; cdr3_length: 15; v_call: TRBV6-5; d_call: NA; j_call: TRBJ1-3; cdr3_nt: TGTGCCAGCAGGCCACAGGGAGTCTCTGGAAACACCATATATTTT; cdr3_aa: CASRPQGVSGNTIYF
clone_size: once; cdr3_length: 13; v_call: TRBV30; d_call: NA; j_call: TRBJ1-5; cdr3_nt: TGTGCCTGGAGTCCAACATCTAATCAGCCCCAGCATTTT; cdr3_aa: CAWSPTSNQPQHF
clone_size: once; cdr3_length: 13; v_call: TRBV19; d_call: NA; j_call: TRBJ1-2; cdr3_nt: TGTGCCAGTAGCCATACAGGATTAGATGGCTACACCTTC; cdr3_aa: CASSHTGLDGYTF
clone_size: NA; cdr3_length: 14; v_call: TRBV6-1; d_call: NA; j_call: TRBJ2-7; cdr3_nt: TGTGCCAGCAGTGGCACAGGTGACTCCTACGAGCAGTACTTC; cdr3_aa: CASSGTGDSYEQYF
clone_size: NA; cdr3_length: 14; v_call: TRBV25-1; d_call: TRBD1; j_call: TRBJ2-7; cdr3_nt: TGTGCCAGCAGGGGCGGGACAGGATCCTACGAGCAGTACTTC; cdr3_aa: CASRGGTGSYEQYF
clone_size: NA; cdr3_length: 13; v_call: TRBV28; d_call: NA; j_call: TRBJ2-7; cdr3_nt: TGTGCCAGCGGACCGGGGAGGTCCTACGAGCAGTACTTC; cdr3_aa: CASGPGRSYEQYF
clone_size: NA; cdr3_length: 17; v_call: TRBV2; d_call: NA; j_call: TRBJ2-3; cdr3_nt: TGTGCCAGCAGTCCCAACCAGCTAGCTAGGGTCACAGATACGCAGTATTTT; cdr3_aa: CASSPNQLARVTDTQYF
clone_size: NA; cdr3_length: 16; v_call: TRBV10-3; d_call: TRBD1; j_call: TRBJ2-4; cdr3_nt: TGTGCCATCAGTGAGGCCAGGACAGGGGGGTCAAACATTCAGTACTTC; cdr3_aa: CAISEARTGGSNIQYF
clone_size: NA; cdr3_length: 16; v_call: TRBV7-9; d_call: TRBD2; j_call: TRBJ2-7; cdr3_nt: TGTGCCAGCAGGCCTGGACTAGCGGGAGAACTTTACGAGCAGTACTTC; cdr3_aa: CASRPGLAGELYEQYF
clone_size: NA; cdr3_length: 15; v_call: TRBV19; d_call: TRBD1; j_call: TRBJ1-2; cdr3_nt: TGTGCCAGTAGTATTGCCCGGGACAGGGGGTATGGCTACACCTTC; cdr3_aa: CASSIARDRGYGYTF
clone_size: NA; cdr3_length: 14; v_call: TRBV5-4; d_call: NA; j_call: TRBJ2-3; cdr3_nt: TGTGCCAGCAGCTTGGGAGGACTATCAGATACGCAGTATTTT; cdr3_aa: CASSLGGLSDTQYF
clone_size: NA; cdr3_length: 17; v_call: TRBV9; d_call: TRBD2; j_call: TRBJ2-1; cdr3_nt: TGTGCCAGCAGCGACCCGGGACTAGCGGGAGGCTCTAGTGAGCAGTTCTTC; cdr3_aa: CASSDPGLAGGSSEQFF
clone_size: few; cdr3_length: 14; v_call: TRBV12-5; d_call: NA; j_call: TRBJ1-5; cdr3_nt: TGTGCTAGTCGGGGGGGGAATAGCAATCAGCCCCAGCATTTT; cdr3_aa: CASRGGNSNQPQHF
clone_size: NA; cdr3_length: 15; v_call: TRBV6-1; d_call: NA; j_call: TRBJ1-2; cdr3_nt: TGTGCCAGCAGTGAAATTCCCGGCGGTAACTATGGCTACACCTTC; cdr3_aa: CASSEIPGGNYGYTF
clone_size: few; cdr3_length: 14; v_call: TRBV10-3; d_call: TRBD1; j_call: TRBJ1-1; cdr3_nt: TGTGCCATCAGTGAGTCGACAGGGATTAATGAAGCTTTCTTT; cdr3_aa: CAISESTGINEAFF
clone_size: once; cdr3_length: 14; v_call: TRBV6-7; d_call: TRBD1; j_call: TRBJ1-3; cdr3_nt: TGTGCCAACGGACAGGGAAAGGCTGGAAACACCATATATTTT; cdr3_aa: CANGQGKAGNTIYF